The 30 T cell receptor beta chains listed next were all sequenced from one sample in a study of identical twins. TCRdb fed the 5' RACE reads into MiXCR, producing one record per CDR3 protein. The sample has 210,000 or so distinct CDR3 sequences; approximately 15% are singletons. The same sample was also studied in work on T cells expressing NK-cell markers.

The sequencing input was CD8+ T cells sorted from blood. Source of these receptors: a young woman in good health.

The V call is TRBV28, the J call TRBJ1-2; D is unclear. The CDR3 extends over 11 amino acids. The germline gives CDR1 MDHEN, CDR2 SYDVKM. Deletions cut 4 bases from V and 5 bases from J, with 5 bases between. The CDR3 sequence is CASSSVYGYTF. The CDR3 DNA is TGTGCCAGCAGTTCAGTGTATGGCTACACCTTC.

This chain links TRBV20-1 with TRBJ2-7, with D tentatively TRBD1 or TRBD2 (5 bases each). This CDR3 is 14 amino acids long. Trimming shortened V by 2 bases and J by 4 bases, and 15 bases separated the two germline ends. Germline V lookup: CDR1 DFQATT, CDR2 SNEGSKA (reference sequence). The CDR3 nucleotides are TGCAGTGCTAGAAAACGAATGGGGGAGTACGAGCAGTACTTC. This translates into CSARKRMGEYEQYF.

The sample holds a few counts of this clonotype. The chain carries TRBV7-8 and TRBJ2-3; D not certain. Germline V gene lookup returns CDR1 SGHVS and CDR2 FQNEAQ. With 8 bases removed from V and 10 bases from J, the gap between germline ends came to 10 bases. The CDR3 has 10 residues. The CDR3 DNA sequence: TGTGCCAGCCCCAGGAAGGCGCAGTATTTT. Protein sequence: CASPRKAQYF.

V gene TRBV12-3 or TRBV12-4 combines with J gene TRBJ2-3, with D possibly being TRBD1 (6 bases). V was cut by 10 bases and J by 2 bases, with 16 bases left in between. This CDR3 contains 14 residues. The CDR3 nucleotides read TGTGCCATCCTGATACAGGGTTCCACAGATACGCAGTATTTT. This sequence encodes CAILIQGSTDTQYF.

This clonotype was picked up a small number of times. J is TRBJ2-1 and V is TRBV20-1; maybe TRBD1 (5 bases). Trimming left V 3 bases short and J 7 bases short, with 10 bases between. Germline V lookup: CDR1 DFQATT, CDR2 SNEGSKA (reference sequence). This CDR3 has 12 amino acids. CDR3 residues: CSARESGNEQFF. DNA of the CDR3: TGCAGTGCTAGGGAATCAGGGAATGAGCAGTTCTTC.

The chain has TRBV7-9 and TRBJ2-1, with 7 bases that match TRBD2. The trim removed 4 bases at V and 10 bases at J, leaving 16 bases unmatched. The germline V gene encodes CDR1 SEHNR and CDR2 FQNEAQ (reference sequence). This CDR3 region has 16 residues. The CDR3 region has the DNA TGTGCCAGCAGCTCCCCCGGCGGGGGAGGCGGGGAGGAGCAGTTCTTC. It specifies CASSSPGGGGGEEQFF.

V usage is TRBV2 and J usage is TRBJ2-1; TRBD2 agrees at 9 bases. CDR1 and CDR2 (germline): SNHLY, FYNNEI. The CDR3 is 15 amino acids. Losses at the gene ends were 6 bases for V and 8 bases for J; bases not matched to a gene: 11. CDR3: CASRGGGADHHEQFF. CDR3 DNA: TGTGCCAGCAGGGGCGGGGGGGCCGATCACCATGAGCAGTTCTTC.

This clonotype was seen only a few times. V usage is TRBV10-3 and J usage is TRBJ1-2; possibly TRBD1 for D (6 bases). V was shortened by 8 bases and J by 4 bases, with 20 bases between the two germline ends. Germline V gene lookup returns CDR1 ENHRY and CDR2 SYGVKD. This CDR3 is built from 15 residues. The CDR3 sequence is CAIGGDTLNIYGYTF. DNA of the CDR3: TGTGCCATCGGCGGGGACACACTAAACATCTATGGCTACACCTTC.

The chain combines TRBV9 with TRBJ2-1; D call uncertain. The V end lost 5 bases, the J end lost 12 bases, and 9 bases lay between the germline ends. CDR1 is SGDLS, CDR2 YYNGEE, per germline. The CDR3 totals 10 residues. The CDR3 DNA follows: TGTGCCAGCAGTGGTAAACGGCAGTTCTTC. Protein product: CASSGKRQFF.

This clonotype has just a few counts. The CDR3: CASSQDSANYNEQFF. In DNA form, the CDR3 reads TGTGCCAGCAGCCAAGATTCCGCCAACTACAATGAGCAGTTCTTC. The chain carries TRBV3-1 and TRBJ2-1; D uncertain. The CDR3 consists of 15 residues. V lost 0 bases and J 3 bases, leaving 9 bases between the germline ends. Per the germline V gene, CDR1 is LGHDT and CDR2 is YNNKEL (reference sequence).

The chain links TRBV7-6 to TRBJ2-7; 10 bases are a match to TRBD1. Germline loops: CDR1 SGHVS, CDR2 FNYEAQ. The CDR3 length is 12 residues. V dropped 10 bases and J dropped 3; count of bases not matched to a gene: 3. Here the CDR3 DNA reads TGTGCCACCCGGGACAGGGGCTACGAGCAGTACTTC. It encodes CATRDRGYEQYF.

This clonotype has only a few counts. The CDR3 loop reads CASSLTPTGGGYTF. The DNA of the CDR3 is TGTGCCAGCAGCTTAACCCCGACAGGGGGTGGCTACACCTTC. V gene TRBV7-6 combines with J gene TRBJ1-2; the match to TRBD1 covers 9 bases. Trimming took 2 bases from V and 7 from J; bases not matched to a gene: 5. From germline, CDR1 is SGHVS and CDR2 FNYEAQ. The CDR3 loop spans 14 amino acids.

V and J are TRBV29-1 and TRBJ1-1; D is possibly TRBD1 (5 bases). V was pared by 4 bases and J by 5 bases, with 8 bases between. Germline V gene sequence: CDR1 SQVTM, CDR2 ANQGSEA. This CDR3 is built from 11 residues. The CDR3 nucleotides are TGCAGCGTTGTTCCAGGGACTGAAGCTTTCTTT. Its protein product is CSVVPGTEAFF.

The rearrangement uses TRBV3-1 and TRBJ2-7; 7 bases agree with TRBD2. There are 13 residues in the CDR3. V lost 4 bases and J lost 5; bases outside the gene matches: 5. CDR1 LGHDT and CDR2 YNNKEL come from the germline V gene (reference sequence). The CDR3 spells CASSLREGNEQYF. CDR3 sequence (DNA): TGTGCCAGCAGCCTCAGGGAGGGGAACGAGCAGTACTTC.

The genes are TRBV9 and TRBJ1-1; D not certain. This CDR3 spans 14 amino acids. Between the trimmed V and J ends, which lost 0 bases and 2 bases, there was a span of 8 bases. CDR1 and CDR2 (germline): SGDLS, YYNGEE. The CDR3 spells CASSVAGVNTEAFF. The DNA for the CDR3 is TGTGCCAGCAGCGTAGCCGGTGTAAACACTGAAGCTTTCTTT.

Turning to this clonotype: Germline is not matched at one junction end, which may reflect a read error. The J gene is TRBJ2-7, the V gene TRBV19; D call uncertain. The germline V gene has CDR1 LNHDA and CDR2 SQIVND (reference sequence). The CDR3 runs 16 residues. Here the CDR3 DNA reads TGTGCCGGTAGTGAACAGTACCCTAGGAGCTCCTACGAGCAGTACTTC. Protein: CAGSEQYPRSSYEQYF.

The genes are TRBV12-5 and TRBJ1-2, with unresolved D. Trimming left V 8 bases short and J 2 bases short, with 6 bases between. The CDR3 length is 11 residues. Germline values: CDR1 LGHNT, CDR2 FRNRAP. Here the CDR3 reads CASMGNYGYTF. The CDR3 DNA follows: TGTGCTAGTATGGGAAACTATGGCTACACCTTC.

The J gene is TRBJ2-7, the V gene TRBV6-2 or TRBV6-3; 9 nucleotides line up with TRBD2. In germline, CDR1 is MNHEY, CDR2 SVGEGT. J was trimmed by 2 bases and V by 7 bases; bases with no gene match: 6. The CDR3 has 14 amino acids. For the CDR3, the DNA is TGTGCCAGCATCGAGGGCGGGAGGGCCTACGAGCAGTACTTC. Translating it yields CASIEGGRAYEQYF.

This clonotype occurred many times. J is TRBJ2-1 and V is TRBV11-2; 7 bases align to TRBD1. The CDR3 covers 16 residues. CDR1 and CDR2 (germline): SGHAT, FQNNGV. The junction had 13 bases not matched to a gene; V was cut back by 4 bases and J by 7 bases. The CDR3 sequence: CASSSPRGQIQNEQFF. The DNA for the CDR3 is TGTGCCAGCAGCTCCCCCAGGGGACAGATCCAAAATGAGCAGTTCTTC.

This chain uses TRBV12-3 or TRBV12-4 with TRBJ2-1, with 7 bases that match TRBD2. V lost 8 bases and J lost 5; bases outside the gene matches: 12. This CDR3 has 15 residues. The CDR3 loop is CASGEVGLTHNEQFF. CDR3 coding DNA: TGTGCCAGCGGAGAGGTGGGACTAACCCACAATGAGCAGTTCTTC.

This clonotype was detected only a few times. The genes are TRBV4-3 and TRBJ2-3; tentative D call: TRBD2 (6 bases). Per germline, CDR1 LGHNA and CDR2 YSLEER. The CDR3 loop spans 13 amino acids. Trimming stripped 1 base from V and 10 bases from J, with 12 bases between. The CDR3 DNA is TGCGCCAGCAGCCAAGTGCGGCGGGATGCGCAGTATTTT. It translates to CASSQVRRDAQYF.

J is TRBJ2-5 and V is TRBV12-3 or TRBV12-4; the D gene could be TRBD1 or TRBD2 (5 bases each). The V end lost 5 bases, the J end lost 0 bases, and 16 bases lay between the germline ends. This CDR3 has 16 amino acids. Written as DNA, the CDR3 is TGTGCCAGCAGTGGCCGGGACCACGTCTACCAAGAGACCCAGTACTTC. Translating it yields CASSGRDHVYQETQYF.

The chain links TRBV9 to TRBJ2-1; D is unresolved. Trimming took off 3 bases at V and 4 bases at J, with 11 bases between the two ends. The length of the CDR3 is 14 residues. Germline CDR1 reads SGDLS; CDR2 reads YYNGEE. CDR3 DNA: TGTGCCAGCAGCGACGGTCCAGGATACAATGAGCAGTTCTTC. Amino acids: CASSDGPGYNEQFF.

V and J are TRBV15 and TRBJ1-1; the D is unclear. CDR3 length equals 13 residues. V was pared by 7 bases and J by 5 bases, with 14 bases between. CDR1 LNHNV and CDR2 YYDKDF come from the germline V gene (reference sequence). The CDR3 region has the DNA TGTGCCACCAACTTCCGGGGAGGGACTGAAGCTTTCTTT. It encodes CATNFRGGTEAFF.

This clonotype was found a few times. The chain couples TRBV9 to TRBJ1-2; the match to TRBD1 covers 7 bases. The CDR3 is made up of 13 amino acids. The V segment lost 3 bases and the J segment 8 bases; nucleotides outside the gene matches: 7. Germline values: CDR1 SGDLS, CDR2 YYNGEE. CDR3 DNA sequence: TGTGCCAGCAGCGCGACAGGGCTAGGGGGCTACACCTTC. Its protein is CASSATGLGGYTF.

This chain links TRBV5-6 with TRBJ2-7; no reliable D call. CDR1 SGHDT and CDR2 YYEEEE come from the germline V gene. The CDR3 length is 12 residues. V gave up 0 bases and J gave up 5 bases, with 6 bases separating them. The CDR3 coding sequence is TGTGCCAGCAGCTTGGAAACCCACGAGCAGTACTTC. Its translation: CASSLETHEQYF. Full variable domain (rest looked up from reference TRBV5-6 and TRBJ2-7): DAGVTQSPTHLIKTRGQQVTLRCSPKSGHDTVSWYQQALGQGPQFIFQYYEEEERQRGNFPDRFSGHQFPNYSSELNVNALLLGDSALYLCASSLETHEQYFGPGTRLTVT.

The chain joins TRBV6-5 to TRBJ2-7; D unresolved. V gave up 5 bases and J gave up 6 bases, with 11 bases separating them. The germline V gene has CDR1 MNHEY and CDR2 SVGAGI. The CDR3 consists of 12 residues. This CDR3 reads CASSPSWGEQYF. CDR3 DNA sequence: TGTGCCAGCAGTCCCTCATGGGGCGAGCAGTACTTC.

This clonotype was counted between two and nine times. The genes are TRBV5-1 and TRBJ2-1; no clear D gene. Germline V gene data show CDR1 as SGHRS and CDR2 as YFSETQ. This CDR3 spans 15 amino acids. Trimming left V 4 bases short and J 4 bases short, with 15 bases between. The CDR3 DNA reads as TGCGCCAGCAGCCTCGGGCTGGGGTTTTACAATGAGCAGTTCTTC. Its translation is CASSLGLGFYNEQFF.

This clonotype was observed a handful of times. The chain couples TRBV11-2 to TRBJ2-1; D gene ambiguous. There are 15 residues in the CDR3. V dropped 5 bases and J dropped 8 bases, with 19 bases sitting between them. Germline V gene sequence: CDR1 SGHAT, CDR2 FQNNGV. CDR3 sequence: CASSPRPPLVYEQFF. In DNA, the CDR3 is TGTGCCAGCAGCCCTAGGCCCCCCTTGGTCTATGAGCAGTTCTTC.

Only one count was recorded for this clonotype. The rearrangement uses TRBV5-1 and TRBJ2-2, with 11 positions matching TRBD1. Germline V gives CDR1 SGHRS, CDR2 YFSETQ. CDR3 length: 15 amino acids. The V segment lost 4 bases and the J segment 5 bases; nucleotides outside the gene matches: 4. DNA for the CDR3: TGCGCCAGCAGCACTGGGACAGGGGGAACCGGGGAGCTGTTTTTT. It codes for CASSTGTGGTGELFF.